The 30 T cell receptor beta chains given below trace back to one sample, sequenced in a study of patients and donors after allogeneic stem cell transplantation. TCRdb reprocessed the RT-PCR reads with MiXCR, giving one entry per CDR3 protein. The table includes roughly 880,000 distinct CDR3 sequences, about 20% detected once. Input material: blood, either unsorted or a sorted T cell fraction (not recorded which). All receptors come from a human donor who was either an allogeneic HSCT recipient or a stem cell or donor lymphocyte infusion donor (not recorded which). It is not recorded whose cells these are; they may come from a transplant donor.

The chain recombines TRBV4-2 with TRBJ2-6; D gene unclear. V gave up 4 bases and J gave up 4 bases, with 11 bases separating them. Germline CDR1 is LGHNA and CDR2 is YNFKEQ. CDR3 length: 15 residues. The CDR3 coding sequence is TGTGCCAGCAGCCGCCTTGTTGCAGGGGCCAACGTCCTGACTTTC. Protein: CASSRLVAGANVLTF.

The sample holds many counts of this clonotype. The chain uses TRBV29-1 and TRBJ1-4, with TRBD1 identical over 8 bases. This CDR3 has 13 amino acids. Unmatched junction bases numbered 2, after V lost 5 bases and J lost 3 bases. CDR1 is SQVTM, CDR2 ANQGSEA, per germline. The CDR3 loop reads CSVNRGSNEKLFF. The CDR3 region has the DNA TGCAGCGTTAACAGGGGGTCTAATGAAAAACTGTTTTTT.

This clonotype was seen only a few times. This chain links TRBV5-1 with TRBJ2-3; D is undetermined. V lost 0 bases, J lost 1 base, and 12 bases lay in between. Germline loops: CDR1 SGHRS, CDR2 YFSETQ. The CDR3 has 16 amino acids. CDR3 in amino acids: CASSLEVGLGTDTQYF. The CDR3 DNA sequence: TGCGCCAGCAGCTTGGAGGTGGGCCTTGGCACAGATACGCAGTATTTT.

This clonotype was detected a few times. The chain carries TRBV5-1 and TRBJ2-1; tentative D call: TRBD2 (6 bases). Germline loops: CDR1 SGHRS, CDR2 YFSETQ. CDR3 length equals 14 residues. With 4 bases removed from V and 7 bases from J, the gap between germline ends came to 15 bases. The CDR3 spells CASSNGGDGNEQFF. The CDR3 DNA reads TGCGCCAGCAGCAACGGCGGGGACGGGAATGAGCAGTTCTTC.

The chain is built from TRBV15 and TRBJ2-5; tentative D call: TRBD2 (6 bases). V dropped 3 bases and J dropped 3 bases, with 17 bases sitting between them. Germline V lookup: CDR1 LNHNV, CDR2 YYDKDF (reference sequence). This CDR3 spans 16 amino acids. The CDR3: CATSSIGGIAKETQYF. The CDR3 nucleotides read TGTGCCACCAGCAGTATTGGCGGGATCGCCAAAGAGACCCAGTACTTC.

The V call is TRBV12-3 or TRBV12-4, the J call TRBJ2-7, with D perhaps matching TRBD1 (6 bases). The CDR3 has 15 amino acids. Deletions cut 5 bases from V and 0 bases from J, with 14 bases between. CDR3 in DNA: TGTGCCAGCAGTGCCCCGGGACAACCCTCCTACGAGCAGTACTTC. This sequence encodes CASSAPGQPSYEQYF.

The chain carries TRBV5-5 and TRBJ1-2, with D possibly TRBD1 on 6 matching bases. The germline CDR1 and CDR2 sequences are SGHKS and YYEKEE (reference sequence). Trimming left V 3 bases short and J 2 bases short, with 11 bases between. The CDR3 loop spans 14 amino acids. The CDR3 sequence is CASSWTAWNYGYTF. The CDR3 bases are TGTGCCAGCAGCTGGACAGCGTGGAACTATGGCTACACCTTC.

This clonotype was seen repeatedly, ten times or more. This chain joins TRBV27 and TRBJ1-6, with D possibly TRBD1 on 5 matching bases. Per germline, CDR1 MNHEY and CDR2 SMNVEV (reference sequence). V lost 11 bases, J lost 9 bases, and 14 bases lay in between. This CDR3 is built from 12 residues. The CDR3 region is CAAGGLASPLHF. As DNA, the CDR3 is TGTGCCGCGGGGGGTTTGGCTTCACCCCTCCACTTT.

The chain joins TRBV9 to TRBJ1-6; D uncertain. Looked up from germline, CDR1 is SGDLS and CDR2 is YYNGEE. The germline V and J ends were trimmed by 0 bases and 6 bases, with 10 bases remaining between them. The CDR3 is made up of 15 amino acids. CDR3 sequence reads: CASSVAPEANSPLHF. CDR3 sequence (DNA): TGTGCCAGCAGCGTAGCTCCCGAGGCTAATTCACCCCTCCACTTT.

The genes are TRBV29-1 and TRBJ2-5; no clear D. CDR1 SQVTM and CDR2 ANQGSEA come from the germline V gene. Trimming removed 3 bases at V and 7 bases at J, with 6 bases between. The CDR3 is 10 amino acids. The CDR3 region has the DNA TGCAGCGTTGACGGTGTGACCCAGTACTTC. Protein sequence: CSVDGVTQYF.

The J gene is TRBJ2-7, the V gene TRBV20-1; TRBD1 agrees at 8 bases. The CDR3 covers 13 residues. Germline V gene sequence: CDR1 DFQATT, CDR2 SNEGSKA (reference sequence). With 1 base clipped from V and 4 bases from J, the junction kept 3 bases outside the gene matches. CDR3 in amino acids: CSARGQGRYEQYF. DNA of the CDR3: TGCAGTGCTAGAGGACAGGGGCGATACGAGCAGTACTTC.

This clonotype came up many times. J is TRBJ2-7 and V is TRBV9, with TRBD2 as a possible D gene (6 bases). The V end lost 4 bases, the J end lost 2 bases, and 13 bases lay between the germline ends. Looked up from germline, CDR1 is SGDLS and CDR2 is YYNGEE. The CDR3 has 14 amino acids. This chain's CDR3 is CASSFNSGAYEQYF. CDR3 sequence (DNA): TGTGCCAGCAGCTTCAATTCGGGAGCCTACGAGCAGTACTTC.

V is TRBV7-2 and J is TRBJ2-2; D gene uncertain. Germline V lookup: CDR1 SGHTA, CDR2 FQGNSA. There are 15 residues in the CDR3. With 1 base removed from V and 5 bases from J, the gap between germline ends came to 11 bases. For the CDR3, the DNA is TGTGCCAGCAGCTTAGAAATCGGAGTGACCGGGGAGCTGTTTTTT. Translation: CASSLEIGVTGELFF. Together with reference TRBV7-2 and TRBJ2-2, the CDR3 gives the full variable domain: GAGVSQSPSNKVTEKGKDVELRCDPISGHTALYWYRQSLGQGLEFLIYFQGNSAPDKSGLPSDRFSAERTGGSVSTLTIQRTQQEDSAVYLCASSLEIGVTGELFFGEGSRLTVL.

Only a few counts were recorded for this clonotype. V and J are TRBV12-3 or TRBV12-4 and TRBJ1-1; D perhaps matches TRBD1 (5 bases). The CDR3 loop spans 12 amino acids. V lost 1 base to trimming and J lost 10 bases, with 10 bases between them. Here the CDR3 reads CASSLDQGGAFF. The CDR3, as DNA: TGTGCCAGCAGTTTAGATCAGGGCGGAGCTTTCTTT.

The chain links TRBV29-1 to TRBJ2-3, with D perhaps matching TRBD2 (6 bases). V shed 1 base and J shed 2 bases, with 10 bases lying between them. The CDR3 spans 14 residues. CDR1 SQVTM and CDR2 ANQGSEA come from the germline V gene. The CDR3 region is CSVEGTGATDTQYF. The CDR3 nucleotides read TGCAGCGTTGAAGGAACGGGAGCCACAGATACGCAGTATTTT.

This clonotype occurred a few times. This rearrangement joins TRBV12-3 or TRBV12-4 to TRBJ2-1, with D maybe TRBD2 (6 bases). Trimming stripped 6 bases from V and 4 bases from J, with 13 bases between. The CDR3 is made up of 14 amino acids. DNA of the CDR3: TGTGCCAGCAGGAGGACTACCATATACAATGAGCAGTTCTTC. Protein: CASRRTTIYNEQFF.

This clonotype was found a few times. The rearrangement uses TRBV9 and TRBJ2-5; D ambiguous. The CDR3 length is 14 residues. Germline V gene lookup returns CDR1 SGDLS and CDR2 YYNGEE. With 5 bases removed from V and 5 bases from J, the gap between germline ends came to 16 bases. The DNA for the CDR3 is TGTGCCAGCAGGGACGGACGAGGTGGGGAGACCCAGTACTTC. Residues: CASRDGRGGETQYF.

The CDR3 bases are TGTGCCAGCAGCGGTATCCACAATGAGCAGTTCTTC. Translation gives CASSGIHNEQFF. The chain joins TRBV9 to TRBJ2-1; the D is unclear. The V and J ends lost 3 bases and 5 bases respectively, with 6 bases between them. This CDR3 contains 12 residues. Looked up from germline, CDR1 is SGDLS and CDR2 is YYNGEE.

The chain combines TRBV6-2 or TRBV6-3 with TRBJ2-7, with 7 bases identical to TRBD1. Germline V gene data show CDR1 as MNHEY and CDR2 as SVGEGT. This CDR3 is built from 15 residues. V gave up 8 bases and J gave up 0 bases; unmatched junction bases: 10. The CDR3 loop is CASAVTGKISYEQYF. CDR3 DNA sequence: TGTGCCAGCGCGGTGACAGGGAAAATCTCCTACGAGCAGTACTTC.

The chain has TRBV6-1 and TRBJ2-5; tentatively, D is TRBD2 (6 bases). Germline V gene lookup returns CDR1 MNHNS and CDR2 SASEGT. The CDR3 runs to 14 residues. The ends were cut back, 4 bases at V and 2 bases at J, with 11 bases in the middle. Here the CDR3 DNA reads TGTGCCAGCAGTGGGTCTAGCGAACAAGAGACCCAGTACTTC. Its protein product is CASSGSSEQETQYF.

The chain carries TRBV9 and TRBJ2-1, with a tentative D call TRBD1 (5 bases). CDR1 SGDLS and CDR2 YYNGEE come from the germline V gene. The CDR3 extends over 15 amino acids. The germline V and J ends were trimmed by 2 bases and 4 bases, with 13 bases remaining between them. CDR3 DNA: TGTGCCAGCAGCGTTACAGGCCTCCCTTACAATGAGCAGTTCTTC. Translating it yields CASSVTGLPYNEQFF.

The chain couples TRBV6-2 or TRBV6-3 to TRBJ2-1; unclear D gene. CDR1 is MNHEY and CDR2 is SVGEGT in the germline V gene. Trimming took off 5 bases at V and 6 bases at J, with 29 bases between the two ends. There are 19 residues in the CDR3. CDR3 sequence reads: CASSPERRTVNTLINEQFF. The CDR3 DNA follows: TGTGCCAGCAGTCCGGAACGTCGGACCGTAAACACCTTAATCAATGAGCAGTTCTTC.

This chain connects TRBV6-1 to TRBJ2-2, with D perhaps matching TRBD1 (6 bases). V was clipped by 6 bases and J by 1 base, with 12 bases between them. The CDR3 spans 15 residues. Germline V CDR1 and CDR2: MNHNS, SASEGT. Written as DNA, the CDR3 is TGTGCCAGCAGACCAGGGGTTTTGAACACCGGGGAGCTGTTTTTT. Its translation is CASRPGVLNTGELFF.

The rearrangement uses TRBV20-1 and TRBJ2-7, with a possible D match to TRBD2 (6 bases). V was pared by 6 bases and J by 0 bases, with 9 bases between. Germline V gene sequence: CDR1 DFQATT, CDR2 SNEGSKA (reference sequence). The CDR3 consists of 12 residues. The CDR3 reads CSAPGDSYEQYF. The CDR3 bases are TGCAGTGCACCGGGGGACTCCTACGAGCAGTACTTC.

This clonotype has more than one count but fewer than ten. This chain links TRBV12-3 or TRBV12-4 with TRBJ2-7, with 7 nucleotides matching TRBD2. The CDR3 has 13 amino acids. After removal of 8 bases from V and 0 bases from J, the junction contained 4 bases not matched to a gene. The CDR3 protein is CASRGVSSYEQYF. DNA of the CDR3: TGTGCCAGCCGGGGGGTTAGCTCCTACGAGCAGTACTTC.

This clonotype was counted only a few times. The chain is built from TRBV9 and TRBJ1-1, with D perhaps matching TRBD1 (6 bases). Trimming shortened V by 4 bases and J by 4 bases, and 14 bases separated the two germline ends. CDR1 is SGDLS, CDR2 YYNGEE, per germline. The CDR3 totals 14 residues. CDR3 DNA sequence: TGTGCCAGCAGCCCGGAGGGGGGGACCACTGAAGCTTTCTTT. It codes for CASSPEGGTTEAFF.

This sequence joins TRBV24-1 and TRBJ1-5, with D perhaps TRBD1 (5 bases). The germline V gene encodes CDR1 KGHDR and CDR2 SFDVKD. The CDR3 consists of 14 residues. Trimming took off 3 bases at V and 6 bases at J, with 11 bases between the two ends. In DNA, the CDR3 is TGTGCCACCAGTGATCACAAGGGGAGTCAGCCCCAGCATTTT. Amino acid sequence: CATSDHKGSQPQHF.

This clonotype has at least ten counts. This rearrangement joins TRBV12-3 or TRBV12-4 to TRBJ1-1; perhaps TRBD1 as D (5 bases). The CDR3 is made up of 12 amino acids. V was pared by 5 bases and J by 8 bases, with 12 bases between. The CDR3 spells CASSRDGREAFF. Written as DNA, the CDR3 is TGTGCCAGCAGTCGGGACGGGCGGGAAGCTTTCTTT.

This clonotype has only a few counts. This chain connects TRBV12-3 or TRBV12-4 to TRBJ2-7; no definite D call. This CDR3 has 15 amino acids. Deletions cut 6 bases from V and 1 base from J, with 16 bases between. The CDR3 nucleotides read TGTGCCAGCAGCCGGGTCGGGTATCGTTCCTACGAGCAGTACTTC. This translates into CASSRVGYRSYEQYF.

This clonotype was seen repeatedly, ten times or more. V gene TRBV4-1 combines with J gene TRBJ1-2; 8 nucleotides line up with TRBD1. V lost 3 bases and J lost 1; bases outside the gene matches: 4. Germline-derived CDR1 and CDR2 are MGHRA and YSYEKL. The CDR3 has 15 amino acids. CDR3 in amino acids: CASSQGDRSNYGYTF. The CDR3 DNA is TGCGCCAGCAGCCAGGGGGACAGGAGTAACTATGGCTACACCTTC.